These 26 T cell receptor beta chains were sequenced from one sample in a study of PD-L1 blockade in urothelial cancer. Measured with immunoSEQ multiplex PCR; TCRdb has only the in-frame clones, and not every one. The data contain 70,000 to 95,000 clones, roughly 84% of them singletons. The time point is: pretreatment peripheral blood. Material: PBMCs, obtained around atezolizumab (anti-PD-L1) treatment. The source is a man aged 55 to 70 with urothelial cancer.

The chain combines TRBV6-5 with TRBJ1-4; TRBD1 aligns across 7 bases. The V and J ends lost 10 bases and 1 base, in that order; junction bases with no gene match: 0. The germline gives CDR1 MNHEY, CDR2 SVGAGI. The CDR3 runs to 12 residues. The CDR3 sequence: CATGGTNEKLFF. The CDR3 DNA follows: TGTGCCACAGGGGGAACTAATGAAAAACTGTTTTTT.

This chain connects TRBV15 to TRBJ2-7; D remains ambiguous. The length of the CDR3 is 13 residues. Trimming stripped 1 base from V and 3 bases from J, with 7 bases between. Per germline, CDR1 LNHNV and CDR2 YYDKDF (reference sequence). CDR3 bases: TGTGCCACCAGCAGAGTGGCCAGCTACGAGCAGTACTTC. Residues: CATSRVASYEQYF.

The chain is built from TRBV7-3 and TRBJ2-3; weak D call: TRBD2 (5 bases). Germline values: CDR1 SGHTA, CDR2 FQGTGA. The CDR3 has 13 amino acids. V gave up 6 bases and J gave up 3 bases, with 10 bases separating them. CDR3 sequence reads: CASRSTSTDTQYF. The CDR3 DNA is TGTGCCAGCAGGTCTACTAGTACAGATACGCAGTATTTT.

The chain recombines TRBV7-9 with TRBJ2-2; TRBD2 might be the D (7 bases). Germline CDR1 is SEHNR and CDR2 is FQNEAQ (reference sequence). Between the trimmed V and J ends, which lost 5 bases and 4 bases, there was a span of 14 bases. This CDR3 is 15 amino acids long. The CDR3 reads CASSPYGGPTGELFF. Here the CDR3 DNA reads TGTGCCAGCAGCCCCTACGGGGGGCCCACCGGGGAGCTGTTTTTT.

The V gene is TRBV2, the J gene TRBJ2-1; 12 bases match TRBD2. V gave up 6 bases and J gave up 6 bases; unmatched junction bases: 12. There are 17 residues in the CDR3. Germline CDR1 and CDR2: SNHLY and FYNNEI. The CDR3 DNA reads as TGTGCCAGCAGACAATTAAAGACTAGCGGGAGCGGCAATGAGCAGTTCTTC. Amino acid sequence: CASRQLKTSGSGNEQFF.

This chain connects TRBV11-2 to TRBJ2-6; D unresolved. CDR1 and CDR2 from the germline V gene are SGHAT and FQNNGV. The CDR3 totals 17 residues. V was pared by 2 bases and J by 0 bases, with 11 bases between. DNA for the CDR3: TGTGCCAGCAGCTTAAACAGCTTTTCCTCTGGGGCCAACGTCCTGACTTTC. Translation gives CASSLNSFSSGANVLTF.

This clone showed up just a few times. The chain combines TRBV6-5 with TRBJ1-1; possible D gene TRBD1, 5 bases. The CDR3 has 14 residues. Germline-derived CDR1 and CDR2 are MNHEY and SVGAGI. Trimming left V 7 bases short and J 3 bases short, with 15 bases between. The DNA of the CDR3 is TGTGCCAGCATGAGGAGACAGAGACACACTGAAGCTTTCTTT. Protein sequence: CASMRRQRHTEAFF.

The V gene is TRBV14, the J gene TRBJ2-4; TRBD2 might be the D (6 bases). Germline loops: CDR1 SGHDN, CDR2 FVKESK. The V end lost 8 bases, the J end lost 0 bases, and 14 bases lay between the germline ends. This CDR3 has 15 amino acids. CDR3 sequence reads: CASSQQAGAKNIQYF. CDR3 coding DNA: TGTGCCAGCTCTCAACAAGCGGGAGCCAAAAACATTCAGTACTTC.

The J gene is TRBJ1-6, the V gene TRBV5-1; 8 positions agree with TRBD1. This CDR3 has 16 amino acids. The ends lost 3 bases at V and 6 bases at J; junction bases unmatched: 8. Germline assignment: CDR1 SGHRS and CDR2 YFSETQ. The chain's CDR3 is CASSSSETGANSPLHF. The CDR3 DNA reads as TGCGCCAGCAGCTCCTCCGAGACAGGGGCTAATTCACCCCTCCACTTT.

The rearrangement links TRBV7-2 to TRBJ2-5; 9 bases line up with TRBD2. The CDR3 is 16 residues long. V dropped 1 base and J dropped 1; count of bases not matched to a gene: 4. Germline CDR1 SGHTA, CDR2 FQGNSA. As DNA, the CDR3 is TGTGCCAGCAGCTTAGTGGCGGGAGGGCCCCAAGAGACCCAGTACTTC. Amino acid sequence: CASSLVAGGPQETQYF.

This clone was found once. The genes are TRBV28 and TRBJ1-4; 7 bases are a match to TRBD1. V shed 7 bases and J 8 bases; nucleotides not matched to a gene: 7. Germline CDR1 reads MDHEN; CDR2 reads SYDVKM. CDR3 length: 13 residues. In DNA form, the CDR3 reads TGTGCCAGCACTGGGACAGCTGAGGAAAAACTGTTTTTT. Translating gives CASTGTAEEKLFF.

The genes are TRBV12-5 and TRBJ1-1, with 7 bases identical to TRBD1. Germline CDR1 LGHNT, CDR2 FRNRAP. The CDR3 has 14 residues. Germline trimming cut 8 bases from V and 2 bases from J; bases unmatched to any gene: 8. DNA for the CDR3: TGTGCTAGTATCGGCAGGGGGGATAACACTGAAGCTTTCTTT. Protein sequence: CASIGRGDNTEAFF.

As DNA, the CDR3 is TGTGCCAGCAATCCCGCAATAGCGGGAGTAGAGACCCAGTACTTC. Protein sequence: CASNPAIAGVETQYF. The rearrangement joins TRBV6-1 to TRBJ2-5; 9 nucleotides agree with TRBD2. This CDR3 comprises 15 residues. CDR1 is MNHNS and CDR2 is SASEGT in the germline V gene. After removal of 7 bases from V and 4 bases from J, the junction contained 10 bases not matched to a gene.

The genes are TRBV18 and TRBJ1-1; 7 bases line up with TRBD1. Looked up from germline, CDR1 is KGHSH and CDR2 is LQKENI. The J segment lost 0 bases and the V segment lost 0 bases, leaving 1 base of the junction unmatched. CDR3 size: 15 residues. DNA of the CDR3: TGTGCCAGCTCACCACCGACAGGGATGAACACTGAAGCTTTCTTT. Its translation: CASSPPTGMNTEAFF.

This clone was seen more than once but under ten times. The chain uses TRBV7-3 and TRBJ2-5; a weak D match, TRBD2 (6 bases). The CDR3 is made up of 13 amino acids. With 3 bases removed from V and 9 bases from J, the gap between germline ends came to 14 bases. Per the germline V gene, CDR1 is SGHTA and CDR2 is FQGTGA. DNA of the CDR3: TGTGCCAGCAGCTTGGAGGGGTGGGGTTCCCAGTACTTC. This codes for CASSLEGWGSQYF.

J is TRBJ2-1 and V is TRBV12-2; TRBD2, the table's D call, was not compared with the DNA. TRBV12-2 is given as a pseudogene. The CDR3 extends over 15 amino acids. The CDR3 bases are TGTGCAAGTCATCAACTAGCGGGGTATGACAATGAGCAGTTCTTC. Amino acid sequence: CASHQLAGYDNEQFF.

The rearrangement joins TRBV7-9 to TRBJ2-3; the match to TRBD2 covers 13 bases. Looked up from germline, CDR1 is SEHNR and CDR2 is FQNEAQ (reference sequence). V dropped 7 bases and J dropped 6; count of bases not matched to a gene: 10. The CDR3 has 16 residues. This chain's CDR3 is CASTTTSGGAGDTQYF. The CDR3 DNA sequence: TGTGCCAGCACCACCACTAGCGGGGGGGCGGGGGATACGCAGTATTTT.

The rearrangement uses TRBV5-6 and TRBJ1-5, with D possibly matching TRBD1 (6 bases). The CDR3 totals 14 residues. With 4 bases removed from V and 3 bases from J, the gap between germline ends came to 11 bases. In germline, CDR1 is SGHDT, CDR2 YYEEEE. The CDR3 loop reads CASSLQGNNQPQHF. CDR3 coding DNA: TGTGCCAGCAGCCTACAGGGAAACAATCAGCCCCAGCATTTT.

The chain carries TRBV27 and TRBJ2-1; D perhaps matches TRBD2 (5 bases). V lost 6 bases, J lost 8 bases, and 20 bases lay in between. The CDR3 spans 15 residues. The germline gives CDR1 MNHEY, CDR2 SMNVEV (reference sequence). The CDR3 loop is CASRADGLVGDEQFF. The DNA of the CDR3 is TGTGCCAGCAGGGCCGACGGACTGGTTGGTGATGAGCAGTTCTTC.

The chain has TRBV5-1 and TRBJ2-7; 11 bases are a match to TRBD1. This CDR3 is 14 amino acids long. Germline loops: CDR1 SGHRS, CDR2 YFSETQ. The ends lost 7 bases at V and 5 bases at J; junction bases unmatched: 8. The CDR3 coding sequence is TGCGCCAGCCGAGCCGGGACAGGGGGGAACGAGCAGTACTTC. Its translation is CASRAGTGGNEQYF.

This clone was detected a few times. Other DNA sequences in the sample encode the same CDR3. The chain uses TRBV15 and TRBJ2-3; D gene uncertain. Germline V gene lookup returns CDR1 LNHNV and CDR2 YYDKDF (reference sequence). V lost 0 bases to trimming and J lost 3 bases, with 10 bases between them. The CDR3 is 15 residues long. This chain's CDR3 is CATSRDRGGTDTQYF. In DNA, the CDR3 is TGTGCCACCAGCAGAGATCGAGGTGGGACAGATACGCAGTATTTT.

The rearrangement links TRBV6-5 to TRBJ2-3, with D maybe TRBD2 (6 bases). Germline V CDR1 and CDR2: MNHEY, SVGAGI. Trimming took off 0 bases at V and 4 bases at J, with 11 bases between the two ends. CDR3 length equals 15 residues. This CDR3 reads CASSYSRGVADTQYF. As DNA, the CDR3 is TGTGCCAGCAGTTACTCACGCGGGGTGGCAGATACGCAGTATTTT.

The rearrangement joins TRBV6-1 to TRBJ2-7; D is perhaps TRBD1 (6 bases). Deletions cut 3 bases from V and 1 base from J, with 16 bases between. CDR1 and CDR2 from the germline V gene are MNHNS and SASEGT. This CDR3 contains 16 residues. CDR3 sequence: CASSDRGQFESYEQYF. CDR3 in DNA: TGTGCCAGCAGTGATCGAGGACAGTTTGAGTCCTACGAGCAGTACTTC.

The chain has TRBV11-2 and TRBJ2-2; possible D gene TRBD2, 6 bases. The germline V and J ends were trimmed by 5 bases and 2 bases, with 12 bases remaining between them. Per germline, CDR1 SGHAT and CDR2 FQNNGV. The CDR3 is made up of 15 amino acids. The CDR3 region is CASSPGLINTGELFF. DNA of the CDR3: TGTGCCAGCAGCCCGGGACTGATTAACACCGGGGAGCTGTTTTTT.

The CDR3 DNA sequence: TGTGCTAGTGGTCGTCCGGGACTGATAAACACCGGGGAGCTGTTTTTT. This encodes CASGRPGLINTGELFF. The genes are TRBV12-5 and TRBJ2-2; possible D gene TRBD2, 6 bases. The CDR3 is 16 residues long. Deletions cut 5 bases from V and 2 bases from J, with 15 bases between. Germline V CDR1 and CDR2: LGHNT, FRNRAP.

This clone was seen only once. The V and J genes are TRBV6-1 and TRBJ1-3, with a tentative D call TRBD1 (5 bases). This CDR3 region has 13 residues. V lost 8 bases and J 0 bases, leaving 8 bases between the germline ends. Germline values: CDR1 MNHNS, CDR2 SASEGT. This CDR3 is CASQDTSGNTIYF. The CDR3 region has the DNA TGTGCCAGCCAGGACACCTCTGGAAACACCATATATTTT.